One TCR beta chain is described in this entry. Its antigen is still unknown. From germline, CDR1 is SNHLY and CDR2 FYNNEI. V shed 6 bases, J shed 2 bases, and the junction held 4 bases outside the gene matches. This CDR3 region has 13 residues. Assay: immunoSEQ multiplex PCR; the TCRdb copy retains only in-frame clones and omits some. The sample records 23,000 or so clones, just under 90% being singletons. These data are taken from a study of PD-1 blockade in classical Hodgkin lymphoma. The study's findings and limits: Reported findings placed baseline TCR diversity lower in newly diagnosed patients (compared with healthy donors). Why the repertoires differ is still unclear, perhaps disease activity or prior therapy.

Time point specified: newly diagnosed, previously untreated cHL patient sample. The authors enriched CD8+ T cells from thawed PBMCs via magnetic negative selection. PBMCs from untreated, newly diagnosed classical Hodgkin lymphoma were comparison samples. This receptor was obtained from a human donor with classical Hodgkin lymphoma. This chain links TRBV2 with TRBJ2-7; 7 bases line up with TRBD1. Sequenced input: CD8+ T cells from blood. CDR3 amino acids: CASRSTGTYEQYF. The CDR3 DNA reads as TGTGCCAGCAGGTCGACAGGGACCTACGAGCAGTACTTC.